The clone carrying this T cell receptor (beta chain) has more than one count but fewer than ten. Its matching antigen is unknown. The record originates from a study of naive and memory T cell subsets. Study findings and constraints: RNA-based TCR counts may shift with T cell activation and differentiation.

Germline lookup yields CDR1 SQVTM and CDR2 ANQGSEA. Trimming shortened V by 6 bases and J by 2 bases, and 15 bases separated the two germline ends. The CDR3 is 14 amino acids. The beta constant-region primer was an equimolar mix of two oligonucleotides covering TRBC1 and TRBC2. Ligated cDNA was amplified by four rounds of PCR with nested alpha and beta constant-region primers and SP2. The cDNA 3' end received a ligated single-stranded oligonucleotide carrying the SP2 primer and a 12-nucleotide UMI. One entry per CDR3 protein results from TCRdb running MiXCR on the UMI-ligation and nested PCR reads. The top ten clones hold 0.9% of a sample with 95,000 to 150,000 distinct CDR3 sequences, roughly 32% of them seen once.

V usage is TRBV29-1 and J usage is TRBJ2-3, with D possibly matching TRBD2 (5 bases). The origin of this receptor is a human donor in good health. Sequencing was carried out using central memory CD4+ T cells from blood. The CDR3 DNA reads TGCAGCGTGGCGGGCGACCTAGTCACAGATACGCAGTATTTT. Amino acids: CSVAGDLVTDTQYF.